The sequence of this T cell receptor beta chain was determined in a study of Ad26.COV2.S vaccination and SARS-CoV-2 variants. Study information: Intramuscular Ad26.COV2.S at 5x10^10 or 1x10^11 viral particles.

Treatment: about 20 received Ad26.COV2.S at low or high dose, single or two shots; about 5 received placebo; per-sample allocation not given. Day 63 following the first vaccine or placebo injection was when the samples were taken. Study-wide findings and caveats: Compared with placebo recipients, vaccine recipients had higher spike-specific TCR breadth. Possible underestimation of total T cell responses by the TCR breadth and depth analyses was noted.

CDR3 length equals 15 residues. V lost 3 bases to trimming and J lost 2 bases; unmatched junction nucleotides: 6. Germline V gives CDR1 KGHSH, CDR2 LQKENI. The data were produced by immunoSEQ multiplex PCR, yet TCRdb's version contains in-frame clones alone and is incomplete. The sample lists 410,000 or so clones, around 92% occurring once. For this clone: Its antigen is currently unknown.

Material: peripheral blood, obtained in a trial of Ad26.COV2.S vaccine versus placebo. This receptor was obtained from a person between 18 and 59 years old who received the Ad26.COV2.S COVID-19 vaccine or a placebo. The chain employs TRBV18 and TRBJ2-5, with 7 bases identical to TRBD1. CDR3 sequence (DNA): TGTGCCAGCTCACCCCTTCGGGACAGACAAGAGACCCAGTACTTC. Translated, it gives CASSPLRDRQETQYF.